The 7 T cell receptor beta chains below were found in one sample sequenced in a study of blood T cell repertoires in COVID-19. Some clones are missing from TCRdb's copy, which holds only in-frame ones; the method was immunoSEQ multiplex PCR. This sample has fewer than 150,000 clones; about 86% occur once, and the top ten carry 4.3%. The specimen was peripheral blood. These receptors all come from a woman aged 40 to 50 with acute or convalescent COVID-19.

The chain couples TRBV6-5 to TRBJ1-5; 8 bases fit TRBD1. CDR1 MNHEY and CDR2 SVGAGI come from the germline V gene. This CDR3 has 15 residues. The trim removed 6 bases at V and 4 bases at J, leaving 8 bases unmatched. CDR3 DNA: TGTGCCAGCAGCCGAGGGACAGGCTTAAATCAGCCCCAGCATTTT. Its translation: CASSRGTGLNQPQHF.

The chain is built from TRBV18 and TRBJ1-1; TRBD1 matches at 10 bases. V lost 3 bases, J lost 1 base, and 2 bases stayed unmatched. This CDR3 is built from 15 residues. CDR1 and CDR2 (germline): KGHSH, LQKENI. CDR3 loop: CASSPWDRGNTEAFF. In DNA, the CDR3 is TGTGCCAGCTCACCTTGGGACAGGGGGAACACTGAAGCTTTCTTT.

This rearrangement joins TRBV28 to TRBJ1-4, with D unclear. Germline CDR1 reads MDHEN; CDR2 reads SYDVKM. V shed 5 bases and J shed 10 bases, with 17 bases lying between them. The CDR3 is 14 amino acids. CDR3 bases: TGTGCCAGCAGTGTAGAGGCCTTCACTGGAAAACTGTTTTTT. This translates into CASSVEAFTGKLFF.

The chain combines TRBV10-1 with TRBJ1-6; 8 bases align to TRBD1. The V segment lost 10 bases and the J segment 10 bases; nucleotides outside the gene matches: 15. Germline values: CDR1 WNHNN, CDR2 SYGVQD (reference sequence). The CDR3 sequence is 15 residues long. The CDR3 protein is CAICSSTGDGSPLHF. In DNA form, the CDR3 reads TGCGCCATCTGTTCCTCGACAGGGGACGGATCACCCCTCCACTTT.

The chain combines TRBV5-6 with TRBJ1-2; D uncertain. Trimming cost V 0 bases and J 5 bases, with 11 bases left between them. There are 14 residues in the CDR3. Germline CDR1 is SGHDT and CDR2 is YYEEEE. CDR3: CASSLVISLYGYTF. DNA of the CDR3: TGTGCCAGCAGCTTGGTCATCAGTTTATATGGCTACACCTTC.

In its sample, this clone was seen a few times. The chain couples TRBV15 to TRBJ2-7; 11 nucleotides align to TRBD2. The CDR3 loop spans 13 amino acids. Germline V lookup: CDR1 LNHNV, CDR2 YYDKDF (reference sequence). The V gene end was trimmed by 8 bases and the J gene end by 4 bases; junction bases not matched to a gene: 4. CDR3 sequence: CATGSGRGYEQYF. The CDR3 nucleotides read TGTGCCACCGGTAGCGGGAGGGGATACGAGCAGTACTTC.

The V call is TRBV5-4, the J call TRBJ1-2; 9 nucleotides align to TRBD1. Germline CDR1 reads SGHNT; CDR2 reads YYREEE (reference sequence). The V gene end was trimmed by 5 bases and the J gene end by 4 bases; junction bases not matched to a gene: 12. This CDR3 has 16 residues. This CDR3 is CASRFEPGQGFYGYTF. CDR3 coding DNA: TGTGCCAGCAGGTTTGAACCGGGACAGGGTTTCTATGGCTACACCTTC.